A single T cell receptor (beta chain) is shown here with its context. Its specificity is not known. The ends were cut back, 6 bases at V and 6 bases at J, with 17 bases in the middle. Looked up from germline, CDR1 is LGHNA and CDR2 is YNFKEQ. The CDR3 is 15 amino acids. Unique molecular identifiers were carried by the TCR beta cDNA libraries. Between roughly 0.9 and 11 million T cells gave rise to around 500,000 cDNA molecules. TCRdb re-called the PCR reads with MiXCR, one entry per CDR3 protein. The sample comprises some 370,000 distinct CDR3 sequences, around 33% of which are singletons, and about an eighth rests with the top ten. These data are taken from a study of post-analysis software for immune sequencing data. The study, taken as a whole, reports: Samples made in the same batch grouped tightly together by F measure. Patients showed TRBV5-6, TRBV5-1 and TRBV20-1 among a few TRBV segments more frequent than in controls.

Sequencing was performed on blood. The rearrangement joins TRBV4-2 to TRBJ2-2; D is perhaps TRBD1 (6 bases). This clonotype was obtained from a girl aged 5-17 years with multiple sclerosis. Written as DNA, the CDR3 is TGTGCCAGCAGTCCCAGGGGTAGTAGATCCGGGGAGCTGTTTTTT. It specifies CASSPRGSRSGELFF.